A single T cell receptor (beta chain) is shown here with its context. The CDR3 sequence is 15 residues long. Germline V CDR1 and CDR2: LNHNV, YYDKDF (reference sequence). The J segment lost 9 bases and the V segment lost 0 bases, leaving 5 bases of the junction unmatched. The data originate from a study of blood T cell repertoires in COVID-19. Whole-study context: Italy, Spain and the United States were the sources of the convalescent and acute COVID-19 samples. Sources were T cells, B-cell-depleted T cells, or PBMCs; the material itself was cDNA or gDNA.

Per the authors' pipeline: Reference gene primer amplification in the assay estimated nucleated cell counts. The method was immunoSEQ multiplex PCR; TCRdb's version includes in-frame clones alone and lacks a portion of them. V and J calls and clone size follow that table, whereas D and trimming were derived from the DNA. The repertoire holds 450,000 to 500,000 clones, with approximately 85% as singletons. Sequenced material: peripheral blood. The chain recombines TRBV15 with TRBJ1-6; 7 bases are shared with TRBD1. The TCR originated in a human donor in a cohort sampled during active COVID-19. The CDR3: CATSRDPGGGSPLHF. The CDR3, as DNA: TGTGCCACCAGCAGAGATCCAGGGGGAGGTTCACCCCTCCACTTT.